The 9 T cell receptor beta chains below all came from one sample that was sequenced in a study of beta chain features in type 1 diabetes. Every bit of the isolated RNA underwent reverse transcription, so sequencing read expressed TCRB transcripts. Measured with immunoSEQ multiplex PCR; TCRdb has only the in-frame clones, and not every one. The table records 140,000 to 150,000 clones, about 50% of them present only once. Sequenced input: Tregs from blood. These receptors came from a man aged 18 to 30 in good health.

This chain connects TRBV7-2 to TRBJ1-2; D may be TRBD1 (6 bases). The V gene lost 5 bases and the J gene lost 4 bases, with 14 bases spanning the gap. This CDR3 is 14 amino acids long. Germline V gene sequence: CDR1 SGHTA, CDR2 FQGNSA. The CDR3 sequence: CASSGYRVGYGYTF. CDR3 coding DNA: TGTGCCAGCAGCGGGTACAGGGTCGGCTATGGCTACACCTTC.

This clone appeared a few times. CDR3 sequence: CASRRRGASGSSGANVLTF. CDR3 DNA sequence: TGTGCCAGCAGACGCCGGGGGGCTAGCGGTTCCTCTGGGGCCAACGTCCTGACTTTC. The chain uses TRBV7-2 and TRBJ2-6, with TRBD2 as a possible D gene (7 bases). V was shortened by 6 bases and J by 0 bases, with 21 bases between the two germline ends. This CDR3 contains 19 residues. The germline V gene encodes CDR1 SGHTA and CDR2 FQGNSA.

The J gene is TRBJ1-1, the V gene TRBV7-2; TRBD1 aligns across 8 bases. The V segment lost 5 bases and the J segment 4 bases; nucleotides outside the gene matches: 6. CDR3 length: 14 amino acids. Germline assignment: CDR1 SGHTA and CDR2 FQGNSA. The CDR3 sequence: CASSEQGGVTEAFF. The CDR3 nucleotides read TGTGCCAGCAGCGAACAGGGGGGGGTCACTGAAGCTTTCTTT.

This clone was seen a few times. Written as DNA, the CDR3 is TGTGCCATCAGTGGGCAGGGCACGTCCTACGAGCAGTACTTC. Translation gives CAISGQGTSYEQYF. V is TRBV10-3 and J is TRBJ2-7, with D tentatively TRBD1 (5 bases). The germline V and J ends were trimmed by 4 bases and 1 base, with 11 bases remaining between them. The V gene's germline CDR1 is ENHRY and CDR2 SYGVKD. The CDR3 runs 14 residues.

V is TRBV29-1 and J is TRBJ1-1, with D tentatively TRBD1 (6 bases). With 5 bases removed from V and 5 bases from J, the gap between germline ends came to 12 bases. CDR1 and CDR2 (germline): SQVTM, ANQGSEA. The CDR3 length is 12 residues. CDR3 residues: CSVTGSRTEAFF. The CDR3, as DNA: TGCAGCGTTACAGGGTCGAGAACTGAAGCTTTCTTT.

This rearrangement joins TRBV7-6 to TRBJ1-2; no firm D call. CDR1 is SGHVS, CDR2 FNYEAQ, per germline. Trimming removed 1 base from V and 4 bases from J, with 16 bases in between. The CDR3 spans 16 residues. The CDR3 loop is CASSLESTQTSYGYTF. The CDR3 region has the DNA TGTGCCAGCAGCTTAGAGTCAACGCAGACTTCCTATGGCTACACCTTC.

The rearrangement uses TRBV7-8 and TRBJ1-2, with a weak D call TRBD1 (5 bases). This CDR3 has 13 residues. The germline gives CDR1 SGHVS, CDR2 FQNEAQ. Trimming took off 5 bases at V and 7 bases at J, with 14 bases between the two ends. The DNA for the CDR3 is TGTGCCAGCAGCAAAGGCCGGAGGGGTGGCTACACCTTC. Translated, it gives CASSKGRRGGYTF.

This chain uses TRBV30 with TRBJ1-2, with D perhaps TRBD1 (6 bases). Germline loops: CDR1 GTSNPN, CDR2 SVGIG (reference sequence). The CDR3 is 13 residues long. V was clipped by 2 bases and J by 10 bases, with 17 bases between them. In nucleotides, the CDR3 is TGTGCCTGGAGTCCCAAGGGGGTCAGCTCCTACACCTTC. It encodes CAWSPKGVSSYTF.

This clone was observed a handful of times. This chain uses TRBV28 with TRBJ1-2; the D gene is possibly TRBD1 (6 bases). CDR1 MDHEN and CDR2 SYDVKM come from the germline V gene. V gave up 10 bases and J gave up 4 bases, with 13 bases separating them. This CDR3 is built from 12 residues. The CDR3 region is CATETQGYGYTF. The CDR3 DNA reads TGTGCCACCGAGACACAGGGCTATGGCTACACCTTC.